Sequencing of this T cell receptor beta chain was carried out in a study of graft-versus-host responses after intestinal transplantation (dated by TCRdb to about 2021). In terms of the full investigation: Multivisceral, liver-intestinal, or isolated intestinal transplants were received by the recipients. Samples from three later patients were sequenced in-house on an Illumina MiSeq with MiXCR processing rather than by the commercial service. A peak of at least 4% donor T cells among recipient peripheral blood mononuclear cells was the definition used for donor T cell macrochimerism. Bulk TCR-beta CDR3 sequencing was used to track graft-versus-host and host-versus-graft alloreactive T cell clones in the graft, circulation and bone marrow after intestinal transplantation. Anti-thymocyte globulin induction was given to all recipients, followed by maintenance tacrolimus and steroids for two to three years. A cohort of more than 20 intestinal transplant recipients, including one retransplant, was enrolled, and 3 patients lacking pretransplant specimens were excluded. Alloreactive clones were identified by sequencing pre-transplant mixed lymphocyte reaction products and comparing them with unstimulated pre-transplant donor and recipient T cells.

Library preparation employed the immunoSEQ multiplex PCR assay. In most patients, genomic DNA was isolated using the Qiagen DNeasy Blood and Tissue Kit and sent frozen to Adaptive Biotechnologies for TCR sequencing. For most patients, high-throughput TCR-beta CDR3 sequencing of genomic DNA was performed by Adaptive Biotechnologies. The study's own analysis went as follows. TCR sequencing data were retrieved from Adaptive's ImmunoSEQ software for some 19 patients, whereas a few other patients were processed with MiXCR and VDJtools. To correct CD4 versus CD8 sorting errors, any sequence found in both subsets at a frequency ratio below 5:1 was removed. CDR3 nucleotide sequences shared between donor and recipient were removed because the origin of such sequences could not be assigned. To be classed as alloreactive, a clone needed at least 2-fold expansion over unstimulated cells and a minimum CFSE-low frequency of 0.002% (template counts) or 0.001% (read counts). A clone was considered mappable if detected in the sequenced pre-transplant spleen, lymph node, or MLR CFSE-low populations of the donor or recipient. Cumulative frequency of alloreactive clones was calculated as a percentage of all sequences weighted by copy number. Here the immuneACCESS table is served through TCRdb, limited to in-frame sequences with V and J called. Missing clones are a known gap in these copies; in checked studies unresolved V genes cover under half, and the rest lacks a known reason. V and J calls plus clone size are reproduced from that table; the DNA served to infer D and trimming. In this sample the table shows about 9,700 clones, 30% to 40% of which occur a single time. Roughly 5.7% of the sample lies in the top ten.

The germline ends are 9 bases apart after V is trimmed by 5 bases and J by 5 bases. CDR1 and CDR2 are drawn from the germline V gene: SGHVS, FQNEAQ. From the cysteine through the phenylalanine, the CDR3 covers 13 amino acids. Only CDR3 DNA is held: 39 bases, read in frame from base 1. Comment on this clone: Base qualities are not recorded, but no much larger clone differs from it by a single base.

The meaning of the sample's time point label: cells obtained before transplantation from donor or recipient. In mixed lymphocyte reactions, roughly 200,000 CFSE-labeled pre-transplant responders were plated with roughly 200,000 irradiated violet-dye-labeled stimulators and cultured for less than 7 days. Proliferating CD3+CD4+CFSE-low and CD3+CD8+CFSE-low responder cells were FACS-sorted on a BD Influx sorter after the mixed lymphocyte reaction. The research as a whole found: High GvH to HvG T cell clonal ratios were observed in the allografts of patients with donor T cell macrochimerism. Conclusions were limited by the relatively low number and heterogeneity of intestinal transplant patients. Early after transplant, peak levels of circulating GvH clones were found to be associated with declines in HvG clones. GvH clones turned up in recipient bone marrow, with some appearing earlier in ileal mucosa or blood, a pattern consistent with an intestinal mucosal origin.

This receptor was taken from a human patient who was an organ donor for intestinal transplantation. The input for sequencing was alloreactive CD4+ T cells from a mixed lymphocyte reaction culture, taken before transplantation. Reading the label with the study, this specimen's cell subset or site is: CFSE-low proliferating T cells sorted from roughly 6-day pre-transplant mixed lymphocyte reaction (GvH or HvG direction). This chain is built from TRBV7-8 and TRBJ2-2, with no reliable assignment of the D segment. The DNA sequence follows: TGTGCCAGCAGCGTAAGGGTTACCGGGGAGCTGTTTTTT. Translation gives CASSVRVTGELFF.